A single sample gave rise to the 11 T cell receptor beta chains below, sequenced in a study of molecular identifiers for immune sequencing clone quantification. One entry per CDR3 protein results from TCRdb running MiXCR on the PCR reads. This sample has about 640,000 distinct CDR3 sequences; roughly 21% occur once, and the top ten carry roughly 0.83%. Sequenced material: naive CD8+ T cells from blood, with Jurkat cell RNA spiked in. Subset indicated: FACS-sorted CD8+CD4-CCR7+CD45RA+ naive T cells. The receptors come from a human donor in good health. Some libraries in this study had Jurkat cell RNA spiked in.

At least ten counts were recorded for this clonotype. The gene calls are TRBV9 and TRBJ1-2, with no clear D. Trimming stripped 0 bases from V and 5 bases from J, with 26 bases between. CDR1 and CDR2 from the germline V gene are SGDLS and YYNGEE. The CDR3 totals 19 residues. The CDR3 reads CASSVANIPREALLYGYTF. The CDR3 coding sequence is TGTGCCAGCAGCGTAGCTAACATCCCCCGGGAAGCTCTCCTTTATGGCTACACCTTC.

This clonotype was seen at least ten times. V and J are TRBV19 and TRBJ2-3; D ambiguous. Trimming cost V 0 bases and J 1 base, with 11 bases left between them. Looked up from germline, CDR1 is LNHDA and CDR2 is SQIVND (reference sequence). CDR3 size: 16 residues. CDR3 DNA: TGTGCCAGTAGTATAGACAGCGTCAGCGGCACAGATACGCAGTATTTT. It yields the protein CASSIDSVSGTDTQYF.

The genes are TRBV10-3 and TRBJ1-1; tentatively, D is TRBD1 (6 bases). Germline loops: CDR1 ENHRY, CDR2 SYGVKD. V was trimmed by 6 bases and J by 0 bases, leaving 20 bases between them. This CDR3 comprises 17 residues. For the CDR3, the DNA is TGTGCCATCAGGGAAAGGGCGGCAGGGACAATGAACACTGAAGCTTTCTTT. Residues: CAIRERAAGTMNTEAFF.

At least ten counts were recorded for this clonotype. The CDR3 here is CSARDNVAGDYEQYF. The CDR3 DNA reads TGCAGTGCTAGAGATAATGTTGCGGGAGACTACGAGCAGTACTTC. The rearrangement links TRBV20-1 to TRBJ2-7; 7 bases map to TRBD2. Germline assignment: CDR1 DFQATT and CDR2 SNEGSKA (reference sequence). J gave up 3 bases and V 0 bases, and 8 bases lay outside the gene matches. CDR3 length equals 15 residues.

The genes are TRBV5-1 and TRBJ2-3; D may be TRBD2 (6 bases). Germline CDR1 and CDR2: SGHRS and YFSETQ. The CDR3 totals 16 residues. With 4 bases removed from V and 0 bases from J, the gap between germline ends came to 15 bases. The CDR3 protein is CASSAGRATSTDTQYF. CDR3 sequence (DNA): TGCGCCAGCAGCGCGGGAAGGGCGACTAGCACAGATACGCAGTATTTT.

This clonotype was observed many times. The chain couples TRBV4-1 to TRBJ1-5; D possibly corresponds to TRBD1 (5 bases). Per the germline V gene, CDR1 is MGHRA and CDR2 is YSYEKL. This CDR3 region has 17 residues. V was trimmed by 0 bases and J by 4 bases, leaving 16 bases between them. The CDR3 nucleotides are TGCGCCAGCAGCCAAGAGTGGGGGGAGGTTTTGAATCAGCCCCAGCATTTT. This sequence encodes CASSQEWGEVLNQPQHF.

Points on this clonotype: Being one base from a much bigger clone, this may be a read error. The V call is TRBV4-1, the J call TRBJ2-7, with 8 bases fitting TRBD2. Germline lookup yields CDR1 MGHRA and CDR2 YSYEKL. This CDR3 spans 16 amino acids. V shed 0 bases and J 2 bases; nucleotides not matched to a gene: 6. The CDR3 spells CASSQEMAGGTYEQYF. The DNA of the CDR3 is TGCGCCAGCAGCCAAGAAATGGCGGGGGGCACCTACGAGCAGTACTTC.

This clonotype was recorded a few times. CDR3 sequence (DNA): TGTGCCAGCAGTGAGACACAACAGGGGCGCCAGCCCCAGCATTTT. It codes for CASSETQQGRQPQHF. This chain connects TRBV6-1 to TRBJ1-5; TRBD1 agrees at 7 bases. Germline trimming cut 3 bases from V and 7 bases from J; bases unmatched to any gene: 9. This CDR3 spans 15 amino acids. Germline CDR1 MNHNS, CDR2 SASEGT.

The chain carries TRBV20-1 and TRBJ2-1, with 10 bases matching TRBD2. Germline CDR1 DFQATT, CDR2 SNEGSKA (reference sequence). Unmatched junction bases numbered 12, after V lost 0 bases and J lost 7 bases. The CDR3 is 17 amino acids. CDR3 sequence: CSARDPPSGRAGNEQFF. CDR3 sequence (DNA): TGCAGTGCTAGAGATCCCCCAAGCGGGAGGGCCGGGAATGAGCAGTTCTTC.

This clonotype was recorded at least ten times. The chain has TRBV4-1 and TRBJ2-7; D is undetermined. The CDR3 is 13 amino acids. Trimming removed 1 base from V and 4 bases from J, with 8 bases in between. Germline values: CDR1 MGHRA, CDR2 YSYEKL. The CDR3 sequence: CASSQGETYEQYF. In DNA, the CDR3 is TGCGCCAGCAGCCAAGGCGAGACTTACGAGCAGTACTTC.

This clonotype was observed many times. The chain recombines TRBV3-1 with TRBJ2-5, with D possibly matching TRBD1 (6 bases). V was shortened by 8 bases and J by 1 base, with 11 bases between the two germline ends. The CDR3 runs to 13 residues. The germline V gene has CDR1 LGHDT and CDR2 YNNKEL (reference sequence). This CDR3 reads CASRGQSQETQYF. CDR3 coding DNA: TGTGCCAGCCGAGGACAGAGCCAAGAGACCCAGTACTTC.